This T cell receptor beta chain was profiled in a study of T-cell reconstitution after alpha-beta-depleted transplantation in children. This clonotype was recorded many times. The library targeted TCRbeta and was prepared with unique molecular identifiers. TCRdb independently ran MiXCR on the PCR reads; one entry per CDR3 protein. The sample yields 550,000 to 800,000 distinct CDR3 sequences, roughly 13% seen once. The CDR3 runs 15 residues. Germline CDR1 is SQVTM and CDR2 is ANQGSEA. The V end lost 4 bases, the J end lost 5 bases, and 15 bases lay between the germline ends. The chain combines TRBV29-1 with TRBJ2-6; D unclear. Sequencing used PBMCs, obtained before TCRalphabeta/CD19-depleted stem cell transplant. The receptor comes from a girl aged 2-15 years with congenital amegakaryocytic thrombocytopenia, due to receive a stem cell transplant. CDR3 DNA sequence: TGCAGCGTTGGTTCTGGGAACGGGTGGGCCAACGTCCTGACTTTC. Translating gives CSVGSGNGWANVLTF.